These 22 T cell receptor beta chains were sequenced from one sample in a study of T cell responses to AZD1222 COVID-19 vaccine. The table came from immunoSEQ multiplex PCR; TCRdb's copy has only in-frame clones and leaves some out. The profile shows approximately 120,000 clones, about nine tenths of them singletons. The sequencing here drew on peripheral blood, taken 28 days after the second AZD1222 dose. The receptors here all came from an adult who received the AZD1222 COVID-19 vaccine.

The J gene is TRBJ2-3, the V gene TRBV18; 9 bases match TRBD1. Germline V CDR1 and CDR2: KGHSH, LQKENI. J gave up 3 bases and V 1 base, and 5 bases lay outside the gene matches. This CDR3 region has 16 residues. CDR3 protein: CASSPQPDRGTDTQYF. The CDR3, as DNA: TGTGCCAGCTCACCACAGCCGGACAGGGGTACAGATACGCAGTATTTT.

The chain carries TRBV5-1 and TRBJ1-1, with D possibly matching TRBD1 (5 bases). With 4 bases removed from V and 2 bases from J, the gap between germline ends came to 15 bases. The CDR3 consists of 15 residues. CDR1 is SGHRS and CDR2 is YFSETQ in the germline V gene. The CDR3 bases are TGCGCCAGCAGCCCGGGACCTGGGATTAACACTGAAGCTTTCTTT. Its protein product is CASSPGPGINTEAFF.

The count of this clone is one. The chain joins TRBV6-1 to TRBJ2-3; TRBD2 aligns across 11 bases. Germline V CDR1 and CDR2: MNHNS, SASEGT. Losses at the gene ends were 3 bases for V and 3 bases for J; bases not matched to a gene: 11. CDR3 length equals 18 residues. The CDR3 loop reads CASSDSLASGGTTDTQYF. In DNA form, the CDR3 reads TGTGCCAGCAGTGATTCTTTGGCTAGCGGGGGGACGACAGATACGCAGTATTTT.

The chain carries TRBV18 and TRBJ2-7, with TRBD2 as a possible D gene (6 bases). Germline V gene lookup returns CDR1 KGHSH and CDR2 LQKENI. The ends were cut back, 3 bases at V and 7 bases at J, with 13 bases in the middle. The CDR3 runs 13 residues. Here the CDR3 DNA reads TGTGCCAGCTCACCCCCGGGAGCAGGGGAGCAGTACTTC. It encodes CASSPPGAGEQYF.

The chain recombines TRBV12-3 or TRBV12-4 with TRBJ1-5; D ambiguous. This CDR3 is 11 amino acids long. Trimming removed 4 bases at V and 9 bases at J, with 7 bases between. This CDR3 reads CASSSGWPQHF. The CDR3 region has the DNA TGTGCCAGCAGTTCGGGATGGCCCCAGCATTTT.

The chain uses TRBV27 and TRBJ2-1; TRBD1 agrees at 7 bases. CDR1 and CDR2 from the germline V gene are MNHEY and SMNVEV (reference sequence). The CDR3 extends over 16 amino acids. The V segment lost 3 bases and the J segment 8 bases; nucleotides outside the gene matches: 13. CDR3 coding DNA: TGTGCCAGCAGTTTCCCTAGACAGGGCATCGCGGATGAGCAGTTCTTC. It codes for CASSFPRQGIADEQFF.

V gene TRBV29-1 combines with J gene TRBJ1-2; weak D call: TRBD1 (5 bases). The CDR3 totals 12 residues. Germline CDR1 is SQVTM and CDR2 is ANQGSEA. The V end lost 1 base, the J end lost 7 bases, and 10 bases lay between the germline ends. The CDR3 sequence is CSVEVDSGGYTF. CDR3 coding DNA: TGCAGCGTTGAAGTAGACAGTGGTGGCTACACCTTC.

V and J are TRBV4-1 and TRBJ1-3; D unclear. Between the trimmed V and J ends, which lost 2 bases and 3 bases, there was a span of 14 bases. Germline CDR1 and CDR2: MGHRA and YSYEKL. This CDR3 region has 16 residues. CDR3: CASSQIAVGDGNTIYF. In DNA, the CDR3 is TGCGCCAGCAGCCAAATCGCGGTCGGCGATGGAAACACCATATATTTT.

V gene TRBV9 combines with J gene TRBJ2-3, with D unclear. The length of the CDR3 is 14 residues. V was trimmed by 0 bases and J by 3 bases, leaving 8 bases between them. Looked up from germline, CDR1 is SGDLS and CDR2 is YYNGEE. The CDR3 nucleotides read TGTGCCAGCAGCGTAGGGTCCCTGACAGATACGCAGTATTTT. The encoded protein is CASSVGSLTDTQYF.

The chain is built from TRBV18 and TRBJ1-3; TRBD1 might be the D (5 bases). This CDR3 spans 14 amino acids. Trimming left V 3 bases short and J 2 bases short, with 8 bases between. Germline V CDR1 and CDR2: KGHSH, LQKENI. The CDR3 spells CASSPETAGNTIYF. The CDR3 coding sequence is TGTGCCAGCTCACCGGAGACAGCTGGAAACACCATATATTTT.

This clone was seen once. One end of the junction does not line up with germline, which may come from a read error. This CDR3 reads CASSAGDSFNEQFF. The DNA of the CDR3 is TGTGCCAGCAGTGCGGGGGACTCCTTCAATGAGCAGTTCTTC. V gene TRBV4-2 combines with J gene TRBJ2-1; 7 positions agree with TRBD2. CDR3 length: 14 amino acids. Germline V gene lookup returns CDR1 LGHNA and CDR2 YNFKEQ.

This chain connects TRBV19 to TRBJ1-5, with unresolved D. The CDR3 sequence is 12 residues long. Germline V CDR1 and CDR2: LNHDA, SQIVND (reference sequence). Trimming took 9 bases from V and 1 from J, leaving 7 bases between them. CDR3 protein: CASTFSNQPQHF. The CDR3 DNA is TGTGCCAGCACTTTCAGCAATCAGCCCCAGCATTTT.

This clone was found a few times. The chain is built from TRBV20-1 and TRBJ1-3, with D hard to call. V lost 3 bases and J lost 0, with 6 bases in between. The CDR3 has 13 amino acids. Germline CDR1 reads DFQATT; CDR2 reads SNEGSKA (reference sequence). The CDR3 DNA is TGCAGTGCTAGTCAGCTCTCTGGAAACACCATATATTTT. Translated: CSASQLSGNTIYF.

CDR3 sequence: CASSGRQGSHSPLHF. In DNA form, the CDR3 reads TGTGCCAGCAGCGGACGCCAGGGGTCTCATTCACCCCTCCACTTT. The rearrangement uses TRBV7-2 and TRBJ1-6; TRBD1 is a possible D gene (6 bases). Germline assignment: CDR1 SGHTA and CDR2 FQGNSA. Between the trimmed V and J ends, which lost 5 bases and 8 bases, there was a span of 16 bases. The CDR3 is 15 amino acids. Complete variable domain (other parts from reference TRBV7-2 and TRBJ1-6): GAGVSQSPSNKVTEKGKDVELRCDPISGHTALYWYRQSLGQGLEFLIYFQGNSAPDKSGLPSDRFSAERTGGSVSTLTIQRTQQEDSAVYLCASSGRQGSHSPLHFGNGTRLTVT.

This clone was counted many times. The CDR3 loop is CASSPPLEGWNEQYF. In DNA, the CDR3 is TGTGCCAGCAGCCCCCCATTGGAGGGTTGGAACGAGCAGTACTTC. The V and J genes are TRBV7-9 and TRBJ2-7; a possible D gene is TRBD2 (6 bases). CDR1 and CDR2 (germline): SEHNR, FQNEAQ (reference sequence). V shed 5 bases and J shed 5 bases, with 19 bases lying between them. This CDR3 is built from 15 residues.

The chain has TRBV6-5 and TRBJ1-6; D remains ambiguous. Germline lookup yields CDR1 MNHEY and CDR2 SVGAGI. The CDR3 is 16 residues long. The V end was cut by 0 bases, the J end by 0 bases, with 6 bases between. The CDR3 DNA reads as TGTGCCAGCAGTTACTCGTTGAGCTCCTATAATTCACCCCTCCACTTT. This translates into CASSYSLSSYNSPLHF.

The V and J genes are TRBV6-1 and TRBJ2-7, with D possibly matching TRBD1 (6 bases). V was shortened by 1 base and J by 4 bases, with 11 bases between the two germline ends. CDR1 is MNHNS, CDR2 SASEGT, per germline. The CDR3 has 14 amino acids. CDR3 amino acids: CASSEGTAEYEQYF. The CDR3 DNA reads as TGTGCCAGCAGTGAAGGGACAGCAGAATACGAGCAGTACTTC.

The chain recombines TRBV5-8 with TRBJ2-2; a weak D match, TRBD2 (7 bases). The germline V gene has CDR1 SGHTS and CDR2 YDEGEE. Between the trimmed V and J ends, which lost 2 bases and 5 bases, there was a span of 13 bases. The CDR3 loop spans 15 amino acids. The DNA of the CDR3 is TGTGCCAGCAGCTTTCGGGGGGCGTTGACCGGGGAGCTGTTTTTT. It encodes CASSFRGALTGELFF.

The chain joins TRBV5-4 to TRBJ2-3, with 8 positions matching TRBD2. This CDR3 is 15 amino acids long. Trimming at V came to 3 bases and at J to 0 bases, leaving 3 bases not matched to a gene. Germline V lookup: CDR1 SGHNT, CDR2 YYREEE (reference sequence). CDR3 in amino acids: CASSSASGSTDTQYF. Written as DNA, the CDR3 is TGTGCCAGCAGCTCCGCTAGCGGGAGCACAGATACGCAGTATTTT.

The J gene is TRBJ2-3, the V gene TRBV6-1, with D perhaps being TRBD1 or TRBD2 (6 bases each). Looked up from germline, CDR1 is MNHNS and CDR2 is SASEGT. CDR3 size: 17 residues. Trimming took off 4 bases at V and 1 base at J, with 18 bases between the two ends. As DNA, the CDR3 is TGTGCCAGCAGTGGTCCTTACAGGGCTAGCGGCACAGATACGCAGTATTTT. As protein: CASSGPYRASGTDTQYF.

CDR3 DNA: TGTGCCAGCAGCCGGGTTCAAAGCTCCTACGAGCAGTACTTC. This codes for CASSRVQSSYEQYF. The genes are TRBV7-8 and TRBJ2-7; no definite D call. CDR3 length: 14 amino acids. Trimming took off 5 bases at V and 0 bases at J, with 11 bases between the two ends. Germline-derived CDR1 and CDR2 are SGHVS and FQNEAQ. Full variable domain (outside the CDR3, taken from reference TRBV7-8 and TRBJ2-7): GAGVSQSPRYKVAKRGQDVALRCDPISGHVSLFWYQQALGQGPEFLTYFQNEAQLDKSGLPSDRFFAERPEGSVSTLKIQRTQQEDSAVYLCASSRVQSSYEQYFGPGTRLTVT.

V usage is TRBV6-5 and J usage is TRBJ2-2; no clear D gene. This CDR3 contains 13 residues. Germline V gives CDR1 MNHEY, CDR2 SVGAGI. Trimming pared 8 bases from V and 6 bases from J, leaving 13 bases between. CDR3 nucleotides: TGTGCCAGCTGCTATGACATACCCGGGGAGCTGTTTTTT. Encoded protein: CASCYDIPGELFF.